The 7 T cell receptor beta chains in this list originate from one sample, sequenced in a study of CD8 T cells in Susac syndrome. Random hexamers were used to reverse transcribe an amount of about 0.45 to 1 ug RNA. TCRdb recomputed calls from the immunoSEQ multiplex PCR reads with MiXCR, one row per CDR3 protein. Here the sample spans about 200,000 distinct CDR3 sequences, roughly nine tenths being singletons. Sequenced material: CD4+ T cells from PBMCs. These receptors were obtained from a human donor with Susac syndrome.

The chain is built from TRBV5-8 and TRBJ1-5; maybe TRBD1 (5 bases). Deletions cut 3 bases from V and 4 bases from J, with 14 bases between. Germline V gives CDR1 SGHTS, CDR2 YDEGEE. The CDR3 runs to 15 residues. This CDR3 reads CASSWAGRENQPQHF. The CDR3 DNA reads TGTGCCAGCAGCTGGGCAGGGAGGGAGAATCAGCCCCAGCATTTT.

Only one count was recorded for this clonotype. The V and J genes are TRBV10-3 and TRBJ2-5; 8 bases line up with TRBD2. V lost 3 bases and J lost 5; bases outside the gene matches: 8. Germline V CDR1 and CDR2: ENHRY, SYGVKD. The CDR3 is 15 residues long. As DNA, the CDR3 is TGTGCCATCAGTGATTCCGGGGGGGCGGGTGAGACCCAGTACTTC. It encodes CAISDSGGAGETQYF.

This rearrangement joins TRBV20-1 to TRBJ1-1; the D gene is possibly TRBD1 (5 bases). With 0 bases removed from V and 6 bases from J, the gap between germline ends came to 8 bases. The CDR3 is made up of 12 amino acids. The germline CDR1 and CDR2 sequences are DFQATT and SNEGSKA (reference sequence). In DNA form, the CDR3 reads TGCAGTGCTAGAGAGGGGGAGCCTGAAGCTTTCTTT. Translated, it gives CSAREGEPEAFF.

The CDR3 coding sequence is TGTGCCAGCAGTTACAGGAAAAATCAGCCCCAGCATTTT. Amino acids: CASSYRKNQPQHF. V usage is TRBV6-5 and J usage is TRBJ1-5; D unclear. Trimming cost V 2 bases and J 4 bases, with 6 bases left between them. Germline lookup yields CDR1 MNHEY and CDR2 SVGAGI. This CDR3 contains 13 residues.

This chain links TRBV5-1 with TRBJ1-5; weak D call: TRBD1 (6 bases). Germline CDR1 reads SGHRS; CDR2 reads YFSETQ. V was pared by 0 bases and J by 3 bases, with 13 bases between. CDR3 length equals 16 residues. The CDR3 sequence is CASSLGGGIDNQPQHF. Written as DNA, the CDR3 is TGCGCCAGCAGCTTGGGAGGGGGTATAGACAATCAGCCCCAGCATTTT.

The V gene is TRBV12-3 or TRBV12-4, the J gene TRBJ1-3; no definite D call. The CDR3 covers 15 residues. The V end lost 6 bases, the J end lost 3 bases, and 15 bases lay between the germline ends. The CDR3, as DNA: TGTGCCAGCAGAACCGCCCTCGACGGTGGAAACACCATATATTTT. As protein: CASRTALDGGNTIYF.

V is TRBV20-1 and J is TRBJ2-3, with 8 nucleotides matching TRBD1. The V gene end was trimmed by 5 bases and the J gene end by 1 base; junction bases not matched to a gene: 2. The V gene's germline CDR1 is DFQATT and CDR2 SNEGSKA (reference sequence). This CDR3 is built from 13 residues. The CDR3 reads CSALTGGTDTQYF. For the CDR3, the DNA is TGCAGTGCTCTGACAGGGGGCACAGATACGCAGTATTTT.